The present T cell receptor beta chain was sequenced within a study of blood T cell repertoires in COVID-19. About the study: PBMCs, B-cell-depleted T cells, or T cells provided the cDNA or gDNA that made up the material.

Authors' methods: For nucleated cells, counts were estimated from reference gene primer amplification. Measured with immunoSEQ multiplex PCR; TCRdb has only the in-frame clones, and not every one. The D gene and trimming were derived from the DNA, and the V and J assignments and clone size from that table. The data hold under 150,000 clones, with roughly 84% observed a single time. The CDR3 extends over 16 amino acids. V was clipped by 3 bases and J by 1 base; unmatched bases: 5. Germline CDR1 and CDR2: SGDLS and YYNGEE. What was sequenced was peripheral blood. The TCR was taken from a man in his forties with acute or convalescent COVID-19. This sequence joins TRBV9 and TRBJ2-1; TRBD1 agrees at 9 bases. The CDR3 region has the DNA TGTGCCAGCAGCGAGGGTGGGACAGGGTCCTACAATGAGCAGTTCTTC. This translates into CASSEGGTGSYNEQFF. Using reference TRBV9 and TRBJ2-1 for the parts outside the CDR3, the full variable domain is DSGVTQTPKHLITATGQRVTLRCSPRSGDLSVYWYQQSLDQGLQFLIQYYNGEERAKGNILERFSAQQFPDLHSELNLSSLELGDSALYFCASSEGGTGSYNEQFFGPGTRLTVL.